The 26 T cell receptor beta chains below come from one sample, sequenced in a study of blood T cell repertoires in COVID-19 (dated by TCRdb to 2018 to 2021). The library relied on the immunoSEQ multiplex PCR assay. Not all clones reach the TCRdb copy of this immuneACCESS table, which keeps in-frame sequences only. Checked studies attribute under half of the gap to unresolved V genes and leave the rest unexplained. For this sample there are 150,000 to 200,000 clones; around 82% appear just once. The top ten clonotypes cover more than 6% of the sample. What was sequenced was peripheral blood. These TCRs come from a woman aged 40 to 50 with COVID-19, enrolled during active disease.

The rearrangement uses TRBV18 and TRBJ2-1; 11 nucleotides agree with TRBD2. V shed 2 bases, J shed 3 bases, and the junction held 3 bases outside the gene matches. CDR1 KGHSH and CDR2 LQKENI come from the germline V gene. The CDR3 extends over 16 amino acids. The CDR3: CASSPIAGGFYNEQFF. Written as DNA, the CDR3 is TGTGCCAGCTCACCAATAGCGGGAGGGTTCTACAATGAGCAGTTCTTC.

The gene calls are TRBV9 and TRBJ2-5; D gene ambiguous. CDR3 length: 15 amino acids. The germline V gene encodes CDR1 SGDLS and CDR2 YYNGEE. Trimming stripped 4 bases from V and 5 bases from J, with 18 bases between. This CDR3 is CASSSSSLPWETQYF. CDR3 coding DNA: TGTGCCAGCAGCTCGAGCTCACTGCCATGGGAGACCCAGTACTTC.

The gene calls are TRBV11-2 and TRBJ1-5; D is possibly TRBD1 (6 bases). In germline, CDR1 is SGHAT, CDR2 FQNNGV. The length of the CDR3 is 15 residues. The germline V and J ends were trimmed by 5 bases and 1 base, with 12 bases remaining between them. The CDR3 protein is CASSRTGQSNQPQHF. The CDR3 nucleotides read TGTGCCAGCAGCCGAACTGGACAGAGCAATCAGCCCCAGCATTTT.

The chain joins TRBV18 to TRBJ1-1; 7 positions match TRBD1. The ends lost 2 bases at V and 0 bases at J; junction bases unmatched: 15. CDR3 length: 19 residues. The germline gives CDR1 KGHSH, CDR2 LQKENI. CDR3 amino acids: CASSPRMLGGGRMNTEAFF. The CDR3 nucleotides are TGTGCCAGCTCACCAAGGATGTTAGGGGGCGGTAGGATGAACACTGAAGCTTTCTTT.

The genes are TRBV27 and TRBJ1-5; the match to TRBD1 covers 8 bases. CDR1 is MNHEY, CDR2 SMNVEV, per germline (reference sequence). Trimming took 6 bases from V and 7 from J; bases not matched to a gene: 14. The CDR3 contains 16 residues. In nucleotides, the CDR3 is TGTGCCAGCAGATCGGGTACGGCAGGGGGCCGGCAGCCCCAGCATTTT. Its translation: CASRSGTAGGRQPQHF.

In its sample, this clone was seen a few times. Here the CDR3 reads CASTLGGASGEKLFF. CDR3 coding DNA: TGTGCCAGCACTCTGGGAGGGGCGAGCGGTGAAAAACTGTTTTTT. The chain has TRBV2 and TRBJ1-4; perhaps TRBD1 as D (5 bases). V dropped 7 bases and J dropped 7 bases, with 19 bases sitting between them. This CDR3 has 15 residues. The V gene's germline CDR1 is SNHLY and CDR2 FYNNEI.

The chain is built from TRBV19 and TRBJ1-1; 8 bases line up with TRBD1. The CDR3 consists of 12 residues. CDR1 is LNHDA, CDR2 SQIVND, per germline (reference sequence). The ends lost 9 bases at V and 4 bases at J; junction bases unmatched: 4. CDR3 region: CASLTGGTEAFF. For the CDR3, the DNA is TGTGCCAGCCTAACAGGGGGCACTGAAGCTTTCTTT. Drawing the rest from reference TRBV19 and TRBJ1-1, the complete variable domain is DGGITQSPKYLFRKEGQNVTLSCEQNLNHDAMYWYRQDPGQGLRLIYYSQIVNDFQKGDIAEGYSVSREKKESFPLTVTSAQKNPTAFYLCASLTGGTEAFFGQGTRLTVV.

The chain joins TRBV5-1 to TRBJ2-3; 7 bases agree with TRBD1. CDR1 is SGHRS, CDR2 YFSETQ, per germline. V shed 0 bases and J 0 bases; nucleotides not matched to a gene: 7. This CDR3 spans 17 amino acids. In DNA, the CDR3 is TGCGCCAGCAGCTTGGCTCCGGGACAGCCTAGCACAGATACGCAGTATTTT. This codes for CASSLAPGQPSTDTQYF.

In nucleotides, the CDR3 is TGTGCCAGCAGCTTATGGGACAGGGAATACTCCTACAATGAGCAGTTCTTC. It encodes CASSLWDREYSYNEQFF. V and J are TRBV7-8 and TRBJ2-1; the match to TRBD1 covers 9 bases. V lost 2 bases to trimming and J lost 0 bases; unmatched junction nucleotides: 5. Germline assignment: CDR1 SGHVS and CDR2 FQNEAQ. There are 17 residues in the CDR3.

The chain combines TRBV14 with TRBJ2-5, with D maybe TRBD2 (6 bases). Trimming removed 0 bases at V and 5 bases at J, with 10 bases between. Germline loops: CDR1 SGHDN, CDR2 FVKESK. This CDR3 contains 14 residues. The CDR3 bases are TGTGCCAGCAGCCAAGACCTCGGAGGGGAGACCCAGTACTTC. Its protein is CASSQDLGGETQYF.

J is TRBJ1-6 and V is TRBV7-2; D might be TRBD1 (5 bases). The V and J ends lost 1 base and 6 bases respectively, with 13 bases between them. CDR3 size: 16 residues. Germline CDR1 and CDR2: SGHTA and FQGNSA. The CDR3 DNA is TGTGCCAGCAGCTTAGGCGGGGCCCTTTTTAATTCACCCCTCCACTTT. It encodes CASSLGGALFNSPLHF.

Worth noting for this clone: At one end the junction does not follow the germline gene, possibly because of a read error. The chain recombines TRBV7-7 with TRBJ2-1; 13 nucleotides match TRBD2. CDR3 size: 15 residues. Germline V lookup: CDR1 SSHAT, CDR2 FNYEAQ (reference sequence). The chain's CDR3 is CASSEGLAGYNEQFF. The CDR3, as DNA: TGTGCTAGCAGCGAGGGACTAGCGGGGTACAATGAGCAGTTCTTC.

The CDR3, as DNA: TGTGCCAGCAGCCGGATCGGACAGGGCTCTGGAAACACCATATATTTT. Translation: CASSRIGQGSGNTIYF. The rearrangement links TRBV3-1 (or the pseudogene TRBV3-2) to TRBJ1-3, with 8 bases aligning to TRBD1. Per the germline V gene, CDR1 is LGHDT and CDR2 is YNNKEL (reference sequence). The CDR3 extends over 16 amino acids. Trimming cost V 4 bases and J 0 bases; bases outside gene matches: 5.

V usage is TRBV12-3 or TRBV12-4 and J usage is TRBJ1-5; D gene unclear. This CDR3 is built from 12 residues. The V end was cut by 2 bases, the J end by 7 bases, with 6 bases between. The CDR3 DNA reads TGTGCCAGCAGTTTATCGGTGCAGCCCCAGCATTTT. This codes for CASSLSVQPQHF.

This rearrangement joins TRBV19 to TRBJ2-1; D may be TRBD2 (5 bases). The germline CDR1 and CDR2 sequences are LNHDA and SQIVND (reference sequence). The CDR3 is made up of 12 amino acids. V shed 6 bases and J shed 9 bases, with 12 bases lying between them. This CDR3 reads CASRTGYGEQFF. Here the CDR3 DNA reads TGTGCCAGTAGAACGGGATACGGTGAGCAGTTCTTC.

In this sample, this clone turned up once. The rearrangement links TRBV9 to TRBJ1-3, with 8 nucleotides matching TRBD1. The V gene end was trimmed by 4 bases and the J gene end by 4 bases; junction bases not matched to a gene: 10. Germline CDR1 and CDR2: SGDLS and YYNGEE. CDR3 length equals 16 residues. The CDR3 DNA sequence: TGTGCCAGCAGCACACAGGGGGTGATTCCCGGAAACACCATATATTTT. It yields the protein CASSTQGVIPGNTIYF. The full variable domain, rest sourced from reference TRBV9 and TRBJ1-3, is DSGVTQTPKHLITATGQRVTLRCSPRSGDLSVYWYQQSLDQGLQFLIQYYNGEERAKGNILERFSAQQFPDLHSELNLSSLELGDSALYFCASSTQGVIPGNTIYFGEGSWLTVV.

The chain employs TRBV18 and TRBJ2-5, with TRBD1 matching over 9 bases. V lost 2 bases to trimming and J lost 2 bases; unmatched junction nucleotides: 3. Germline loops: CDR1 KGHSH, CDR2 LQKENI. The CDR3 is 15 residues long. As DNA, the CDR3 is TGTGCCAGCTCACCAGCGACAGGGGGACAAGAGACCCAGTACTTC. Protein product: CASSPATGGQETQYF.

This chain joins TRBV5-8 and TRBJ2-3; D is uncertain. The V gene's germline CDR1 is SGHTS and CDR2 YDEGEE. Trimming removed 3 bases from V and 2 bases from J, with 7 bases in between. The CDR3 has 13 amino acids. The CDR3 here is CASSSDNTDTQYF. In nucleotides, the CDR3 is TGTGCCAGCAGCTCCGACAACACAGATACGCAGTATTTT.

This clone was found once. The V call is TRBV18, the J call TRBJ2-1; 8 bases align to TRBD1. V dropped 6 bases and J dropped 0; count of bases not matched to a gene: 4. The CDR3 runs 15 residues. CDR1 is KGHSH, CDR2 LQKENI, per germline. The CDR3 here is CASSRDRSSYNEQFF. The DNA of the CDR3 is TGTGCCAGCTCTCGGGACAGGAGCTCCTACAATGAGCAGTTCTTC. Full variable domain (outside the CDR3, taken from reference TRBV18 and TRBJ2-1): NAGVMQNPRHLVRRRGQEARLRCSPMKGHSHVYWYRQLPEEGLKFMVYLQKENIIDESGMPKERFSAEFPKEGPSILRIQQVVRGDSAAYFCASSRDRSSYNEQFFGPGTRLTVL.

V and J are TRBV10-3 and TRBJ2-1; the D gene is possibly TRBD2 (6 bases). Trimming pared 4 bases from V and 8 bases from J, leaving 15 bases between. The CDR3 consists of 14 residues. Germline V CDR1 and CDR2: ENHRY, SYGVKD. The CDR3 loop is CAISAGGALHEQFF. CDR3 sequence (DNA): TGTGCCATCAGTGCCGGGGGTGCCCTCCATGAGCAGTTCTTC.

The chain joins TRBV30 to TRBJ2-5; the match to TRBD2 covers 16 bases. V dropped 2 bases and J dropped 6; count of bases not matched to a gene: 12. The CDR3 totals 18 residues. CDR1 is GTSNPN and CDR2 is SVGIG in the germline V gene (reference sequence). CDR3 coding DNA: TGTGCCTGGAGTTTAGGGACTAGCGGGGGGGCAACGAGACAGACCCAGTACTTC. It specifies CAWSLGTSGGATRQTQYF.

This clone ranks as medium-sized. This chain uses TRBV14 with TRBJ2-7; TRBD1 agrees at 8 bases. Per the germline V gene, CDR1 is SGHDN and CDR2 is FVKESK. J gave up 9 bases and V 3 bases, and 7 bases lay outside the gene matches. There are 13 residues in the CDR3. In DNA, the CDR3 is TGTGCCAGCAGCCAGACAGACAGGGGTCGGCAGTACGTC. It translates to CASSQTDRGRQYV.

This sequence joins TRBV4-2 and TRBJ2-5; the D gene is possibly TRBD2 (5 bases). This CDR3 has 14 residues. The germline V gene has CDR1 LGHNA and CDR2 YNFKEQ. Trimming removed 2 bases from V and 5 bases from J, with 12 bases in between. The CDR3 sequence is CASSQWAGGETQYF. CDR3 nucleotide sequence: TGTGCCAGCAGCCAATGGGCGGGCGGGGAGACCCAGTACTTC.

The chain joins TRBV4-1 to TRBJ1-5, with D maybe TRBD1 (5 bases). The CDR3 loop spans 17 amino acids. Trimming pared 0 bases from V and 4 bases from J, leaving 16 bases between. Germline CDR1 is MGHRA and CDR2 is YSYEKL. CDR3 nucleotides: TGCGCCAGCAGCCAAGATCTGATTTGGGGCCCTAATCAGCCCCAGCATTTT. Translated, it gives CASSQDLIWGPNQPQHF.

This rearrangement joins TRBV7-8 to TRBJ1-1; 8 bases are shared with TRBD1. Per germline, CDR1 SGHVS and CDR2 FQNEAQ. Trimming at V came to 0 bases and at J to 4 bases, leaving 7 bases not matched to a gene. The length of the CDR3 is 16 residues. CDR3 nucleotide sequence: TGTGCCAGCAGCTTAGCGCCCGACAGGGGTTTCACTGAAGCTTTCTTT. This encodes CASSLAPDRGFTEAFF. The full variable domain, in which reference TRBV7-8 and TRBJ1-1 provide the parts outside the CDR3, is GAGVSQSPRYKVAKRGQDVALRCDPISGHVSLFWYQQALGQGPEFLTYFQNEAQLDKSGLPSDRFFAERPEGSVSTLKIQRTQQEDSAVYLCASSLAPDRGFTEAFFGQGTRLTVV.

J is TRBJ2-1 and V is TRBV19; D is undetermined. V dropped 1 base and J dropped 5 bases, with 6 bases sitting between them. CDR3 length: 13 residues. The germline V gene has CDR1 LNHDA and CDR2 SQIVND (reference sequence). The CDR3 DNA reads TGTGCCAGTAGTATAGTCGGTAACAATGAGCAGTTCTTC. This gives the protein CASSIVGNNEQFF.